The present entry profiles one T cell receptor (beta chain) with its context. The source of the sample is a study of T cell changes during pregnancy in multiple sclerosis. The data were produced by immunoSEQ multiplex PCR, yet TCRdb's version contains in-frame clones alone and is incomplete. The sample contains about 40,000 clones, over 85% of which appear only once. The germline V gene has CDR1 MNHNS and CDR2 SASEGT. With V trimmed by 7 bases and J by 6 bases, 7 bases remained unmatched. The CDR3 totals 14 residues. Specimen: CD4+ T cells from peripheral blood mononuclear cells, collected before pregnancy. The rearrangement links TRBV6-1 to TRBJ2-1; TRBD1 aligns across 9 bases. The TCR was taken from a female donor with multiple sclerosis, enrolled in a pregnancy study. CDR3 region: CASTPDRGVNEQFF. The DNA of the CDR3 is TGTGCCAGCACCCCAGACAGGGGGGTCAATGAGCAGTTCTTC.